This passage covers 22 T cell receptor beta chains from one sample sequenced in a study of blood T cell repertoires in COVID-19. Assay: immunoSEQ multiplex PCR; the TCRdb copy retains only in-frame clones and omits some. The top ten clones hold just over 7% of a sample with roughly 300,000 clones, approximately 85% of them seen once. Sequenced: peripheral blood. Source of these receptors: a human donor in a cohort sampled during active COVID-19.

The chain links TRBV10-1 to TRBJ2-4, with a possible D match to TRBD2 (6 bases). The V gene lost 9 bases and the J gene lost 6 bases, with 15 bases spanning the gap. The CDR3 covers 13 residues. The germline V gene has CDR1 WNHNN and CDR2 SYGVQD (reference sequence). In DNA form, the CDR3 reads TGCGCCAGTGCCGGCGGGAAAGTAAACATTCAGTACTTC. Translation gives CASAGGKVNIQYF.

The genes are TRBV27 and TRBJ1-1; TRBD1 might be the D (5 bases). Germline CDR1 is MNHEY and CDR2 is SMNVEV (reference sequence). The CDR3 runs 12 residues. The V end lost 4 bases, the J end lost 8 bases, and 11 bases lay between the germline ends. This chain's CDR3 is CASSSRQREAFF. CDR3 in DNA: TGTGCCAGCAGTTCCCGACAGCGCGAAGCTTTCTTT.

This clone was detected only a few times. V gene TRBV4-2 combines with J gene TRBJ2-1, with 12 nucleotides matching TRBD2. After removal of 4 bases from V and 8 bases from J, the junction contained 6 bases not matched to a gene. CDR3 length: 15 amino acids. Germline V gene lookup returns CDR1 LGHNA and CDR2 YNFKEQ. CDR3 coding DNA: TGTGCCAGCAGCCGGACTAGCGGGGTATCGGATGAGCAGTTCTTC. Amino acids: CASSRTSGVSDEQFF.

The chain couples TRBV3-1 (or the pseudogene TRBV3-2) to TRBJ2-7; 8 nucleotides align to TRBD1. The CDR3 loop spans 14 amino acids. Trimming at V came to 4 bases and at J to 7 bases, leaving 9 bases not matched to a gene. Germline V lookup: CDR1 LGHDT, CDR2 YNNKEL (reference sequence). Here the CDR3 DNA reads TGTGCCAGCAGCCCCGGGACAGGTGACGGAGAGCAGTACTTC. Its translation is CASSPGTGDGEQYF.

The chain uses TRBV6-5 and TRBJ1-5; 7 nucleotides line up with TRBD1. V lost 1 base and J lost 0; bases outside the gene matches: 3. The CDR3 covers 16 residues. Germline V CDR1 and CDR2: MNHEY, SVGAGI. CDR3 in amino acids: CASSYWGQSSNQPQHF. DNA for the CDR3: TGTGCCAGCAGTTACTGGGGACAGTCTAGCAATCAGCCCCAGCATTTT.

This clone was counted once. The chain is built from TRBV7-3 and TRBJ2-5, with 8 bases that match TRBD2. CDR3 length: 16 residues. Germline CDR1 is SGHTA and CDR2 is FQGTGA. V lost 3 bases, J lost 4 bases, and 10 bases stayed unmatched. CDR3 sequence reads: CASSFKGRGGIETQYF. The DNA of the CDR3 is TGTGCCAGCAGCTTCAAGGGACGGGGGGGCATAGAGACCCAGTACTTC.

The CDR3 spells CASSESGHGGAQYF. In nucleotides, the CDR3 is TGCGCCAGCAGTGAGTCCGGACATGGGGGCGCCCAGTACTTC. V is TRBV10-1 and J is TRBJ2-5, with a possible D match to TRBD1 (6 bases). This CDR3 has 14 residues. Between the trimmed V and J ends, which lost 0 bases and 9 bases, there was a span of 14 bases. Germline values: CDR1 WNHNN, CDR2 SYGVQD (reference sequence).

The gene calls are TRBV4-2 and TRBJ2-5, with 9 bases that match TRBD1. The junction had 5 bases not matched to a gene; V was cut back by 1 base and J by 5 bases. Germline V gene sequence: CDR1 LGHNA, CDR2 YNFKEQ. The CDR3 totals 15 residues. The CDR3 DNA reads TGTGCCAGCAGCCAAGGGACAGGGGTGGGGGAGACCCAGTACTTC. Its translation is CASSQGTGVGETQYF.

This clone was detected many times. This specimen includes other DNA sequences encoding the same CDR3. The chain combines TRBV5-1 with TRBJ2-7, with D possibly being TRBD1 (5 bases). CDR3 size: 14 residues. Trimming removed 0 bases at V and 0 bases at J, with 7 bases between. Germline V lookup: CDR1 SGHRS, CDR2 YFSETQ. The CDR3 sequence is CASSLGGSSYEQYF. Written as DNA, the CDR3 is TGCGCCAGCAGCTTGGGGGGCAGCTCCTACGAGCAGTACTTC. Full variable domain (missing parts from reference TRBV5-1 and TRBJ2-7): KAGVTQTPRYLIKTRGQQVTLSCSPISGHRSVSWYQQTPGQGLQFLFEYFSETQRNKGNFPGRFSGRQFSNSRSEMNVSTLELGDSALYLCASSLGGSSYEQYFGPGTRLTVT.

The rearrangement uses TRBV27 and TRBJ2-2; D is possibly TRBD1 (5 bases). V was shortened by 2 bases and J by 9 bases, with 7 bases between the two germline ends. The germline V gene has CDR1 MNHEY and CDR2 SMNVEV (reference sequence). The CDR3 spans 12 residues. The CDR3 DNA sequence: TGTGCCAGCAGTTTACAGGGTCGGGAGCTGTTTTTT. Translation gives CASSLQGRELFF.

This chain links TRBV5-1 with TRBJ2-7, with a tentative D call TRBD1 (5 bases). The CDR3 is 13 residues long. Trimming removed 0 bases at V and 2 bases at J, with 6 bases between. Germline loops: CDR1 SGHRS, CDR2 YFSETQ. The CDR3 spells CASSLAGPYEQYF. CDR3 DNA: TGCGCCAGCAGCTTGGCAGGGCCCTACGAGCAGTACTTC. Filled out from reference TRBV5-1 and TRBJ2-7, the complete variable domain reads KAGVTQTPRYLIKTRGQQVTLSCSPISGHRSVSWYQQTPGQGLQFLFEYFSETQRNKGNFPGRFSGRQFSNSRSEMNVSTLELGDSALYLCASSLAGPYEQYFGPGTRLTVT.

V is TRBV30 and J is TRBJ2-7; 7 bases align to TRBD1. V shed 2 bases and J 9 bases; nucleotides not matched to a gene: 4. This CDR3 is 11 amino acids long. Germline V gene lookup returns CDR1 GTSNPN and CDR2 SVGIG (reference sequence). The CDR3 coding sequence is TGTGCCTGGAGTCTCACAGGGGTGCAGTACTTC. This sequence encodes CAWSLTGVQYF.

The chain employs TRBV6-5 and TRBJ2-3, with 9 bases lining up with TRBD2. The CDR3 loop spans 15 amino acids. Germline CDR1 MNHEY, CDR2 SVGAGI. Trimming took 6 bases from V and 2 from J; bases not matched to a gene: 6. For the CDR3, the DNA is TGTGCCAGCAGCCTCCTAGCGGGGTACACAGATACGCAGTATTTT. This sequence encodes CASSLLAGYTDTQYF.

The chain recombines TRBV10-3 with TRBJ2-1; 10 bases are shared with TRBD1. Germline-derived CDR1 and CDR2 are ENHRY and SYGVKD. Losses at the gene ends were 10 bases for V and 2 bases for J; bases not matched to a gene: 11. This CDR3 spans 16 amino acids. CDR3 sequence: CASSYTGTGAYNEQFF. In DNA form, the CDR3 reads TGTGCCAGCTCCTACACCGGGACAGGGGCCTACAATGAGCAGTTCTTC.

This chain joins TRBV6-5 and TRBJ2-7; possible D gene TRBD1, 6 bases. Trimming shortened V by 3 bases and J by 5 bases, and 14 bases separated the two germline ends. CDR1 and CDR2 from the germline V gene are MNHEY and SVGAGI. The CDR3 is made up of 14 amino acids. The CDR3 DNA is TGTGCCAGCAGTTATACAGGGTCATCGGACGAGCAGTACTTC. It translates to CASSYTGSSDEQYF.

This chain connects TRBV12-3 or TRBV12-4 to TRBJ2-1; the D is unclear. This CDR3 comprises 12 residues. With 4 bases removed from V and 4 bases from J, the gap between germline ends came to 5 bases. CDR3 nucleotide sequence: TGTGCCAGCAGTTCTAAATACAATGAGCAGTTCTTC. It is translated as CASSSKYNEQFF.

The rearrangement uses TRBV3-1 (or the pseudogene TRBV3-2) and TRBJ2-2; no firm D call. CDR3 length: 14 amino acids. V was cut by 1 base and J by 3 bases, with 6 bases left in between. CDR1 LGHDT and CDR2 YNNKEL come from the germline V gene (reference sequence). The CDR3 DNA sequence: TGTGCCAGCAGCCAAGGGTACTACACCGGGGAGCTGTTTTTT. Its protein is CASSQGYYTGELFF.

This chain connects TRBV24-1 to TRBJ2-5; 10 bases line up with TRBD2. V shed 1 base and J 2 bases; nucleotides not matched to a gene: 6. Germline V gives CDR1 KGHDR, CDR2 SFDVKD. CDR3 length: 17 residues. The CDR3 region has the DNA TGTGCCACCAGTGATTTATCTGGACTAGCGGAACAAGAGACCCAGTACTTC. The encoded protein is CATSDLSGLAEQETQYF.

The CDR3 is CASSLHTGPTPTTEAFF. The CDR3 DNA reads TGTGCCAGTAGTCTACATACAGGGCCAACCCCTACCACTGAAGCTTTCTTT. This rearrangement joins TRBV19 to TRBJ1-1; possibly TRBD1 for D (6 bases). V was trimmed by 5 bases and J by 4 bases, leaving 23 bases between them. Germline CDR1 is LNHDA and CDR2 is SQIVND (reference sequence). This CDR3 spans 17 amino acids.

The chain is built from TRBV2 and TRBJ1-5; D call uncertain. The CDR3 covers 13 residues. CDR1 SNHLY and CDR2 FYNNEI come from the germline V gene. Trimming pared 4 bases from V and 8 bases from J, leaving 12 bases between. CDR3 sequence (DNA): TGTGCCAGCAGTGTTGGCGGACTTAAGCCCCAGCATTTT. Amino acid sequence: CASSVGGLKPQHF.

This clone was detected only once. The chain recombines TRBV7-3 with TRBJ2-3; TRBD2 matches at 12 bases. Unmatched junction bases numbered 5, after V lost 3 bases and J lost 4 bases. The CDR3 sequence is 16 residues long. The germline V gene has CDR1 SGHTA and CDR2 FQGTGA. The CDR3 region has the DNA TGTGCCAGCAGCTTTAGGGCTAGCGGGGGGGCAGATACGCAGTATTTT. Amino acid sequence: CASSFRASGGADTQYF.

The table lists this clone with many counts. The genes are TRBV5-6 and TRBJ1-5; possible D gene TRBD1, 5 bases. This CDR3 has 14 amino acids. Germline V gene data show CDR1 as SGHDT and CDR2 as YYEEEE. V lost 6 bases to trimming and J lost 6 bases, with 16 bases between them. The CDR3: CASTIQRGSQPQHF. The CDR3 DNA reads as TGTGCCAGCACAATCCAACGGGGGTCTCAGCCCCAGCATTTT.